The 21 T cell receptor beta chains listed next were all sequenced from one sample in a study of blood T cell repertoires in COVID-19. Sequenced by immunoSEQ multiplex PCR; TCRdb stores in-frame clones only, minus some. The sample holds about 100,000 clones, roughly 92% seen once. The material sequenced was peripheral blood. The source of these receptors is a man aged 70-80 years with acute or convalescent COVID-19.

V usage is TRBV7-9 and J usage is TRBJ2-7, with D perhaps TRBD1 (7 bases). V lost 5 bases and J 0 bases, leaving 17 bases between the germline ends. CDR1 and CDR2 from the germline V gene are SEHNR and FQNEAQ (reference sequence). The CDR3 loop spans 16 amino acids. CDR3 in amino acids: CASSPGGRASSYEQYF. The CDR3, as DNA: TGTGCCAGCAGCCCAGGGGGGCGGGCCAGCTCCTACGAGCAGTACTTC.

This clone was recorded only once. The chain couples TRBV6-5 to TRBJ1-3, with 10 bases identical to TRBD1. The CDR3 totals 16 residues. Trimming cost V 0 bases and J 4 bases; bases outside gene matches: 3. Per the germline V gene, CDR1 is MNHEY and CDR2 is SVGAGI. CDR3 DNA: TGTGCCAGCAGTTACTCATCGGGACAGGGGGGAAACACCATATATTTT. This sequence encodes CASSYSSGQGGNTIYF.

This chain uses TRBV11-3 with TRBJ2-7, with D maybe TRBD1 (8 bases). Trimming shortened V by 8 bases and J by 3 bases, and 23 bases separated the two germline ends. Germline assignment: CDR1 SGHNT and CDR2 YENEEA. CDR3 length equals 16 residues. This CDR3 reads CASGSEQGGGNYEQYF. CDR3 coding DNA: TGTGCCAGCGGATCGGAACAGGGGGGAGGGAACTACGAGCAGTACTTC.

V is TRBV19 and J is TRBJ1-5; perhaps TRBD1 as D (5 bases). This CDR3 region has 17 residues. Trimming left V 1 base short and J 3 bases short, with 16 bases between. Per the germline V gene, CDR1 is LNHDA and CDR2 is SQIVND (reference sequence). CDR3 amino acids: CASSIGVGGLYNQPQHF. CDR3 DNA: TGTGCCAGTAGTATAGGGGTTGGGGGGTTATACAATCAGCCCCAGCATTTT.

The chain combines TRBV7-9 with TRBJ2-1, with TRBD2 as a possible D gene (7 bases). V gave up 2 bases and J gave up 2 bases, with 13 bases separating them. From germline, CDR1 is SEHNR and CDR2 FQNEAQ (reference sequence). This CDR3 spans 16 amino acids. The CDR3 nucleotides are TGTGCCAGCAGCTTAAGGTTGGGGGGGCCCTACAATGAGCAGTTCTTC. This codes for CASSLRLGGPYNEQFF.

The chain employs TRBV27 and TRBJ2-7; possibly TRBD2 for D (5 bases). V lost 8 bases to trimming and J lost 6 bases, with 20 bases between them. CDR1 is MNHEY and CDR2 is SMNVEV in the germline V gene (reference sequence). The CDR3 totals 14 residues. CDR3 in amino acids: CASRGSHRTVEQYF. The CDR3 nucleotides are TGTGCCAGCCGAGGGTCCCATCGTACGGTCGAGCAGTACTTC.

The gene calls are TRBV14 and TRBJ1-3; D gene uncertain. Germline CDR1 SGHDN, CDR2 FVKESK. V shed 1 base and J shed 0 bases, with 10 bases lying between them. The CDR3 has 16 amino acids. This CDR3 reads CASSQVYSSSGNTIYF. The CDR3 coding sequence is TGTGCCAGCAGCCAAGTTTACAGCAGCTCTGGAAACACCATATATTTT. Full variable domain (missing parts from reference TRBV14 and TRBJ1-3): EAGVTQFPSHSVIEKGQTVTLRCDPISGHDNLYWYRRVMGKEIKFLLHFVKESKQDESGMPNNRFLAERTGGTYSTLKVQPAELEDSGVYFCASSQVYSSSGNTIYFGEGSWLTVV.

The chain couples TRBV6-1 to TRBJ2-7, with D possibly being TRBD2 (6 bases). Trimming left V 0 bases short and J 2 bases short, with 8 bases between. Per germline, CDR1 MNHNS and CDR2 SASEGT. The CDR3 is made up of 14 amino acids. This CDR3 is CASSEAGGAYEQYF. CDR3 in DNA: TGTGCCAGCAGTGAAGCGGGGGGAGCCTACGAGCAGTACTTC.

The J gene is TRBJ2-6, the V gene TRBV4-1, with D perhaps TRBD1 (6 bases). V dropped 4 bases and J dropped 2 bases, with 21 bases sitting between them. This CDR3 has 19 residues. The V gene's germline CDR1 is MGHRA and CDR2 YSYEKL. CDR3 protein: CASSLQGQIRNTGANVLTF. CDR3 nucleotide sequence: TGCGCCAGCAGCCTACAAGGACAGATTCGGAACACTGGGGCCAACGTCCTGACTTTC.

CDR3 protein: CASSEAQGINTEAFF. For the CDR3, the DNA is TGTGCCAGCAGTGAAGCCCAGGGAATTAACACTGAAGCTTTCTTT. The chain combines TRBV6-1 with TRBJ1-1, with D possibly matching TRBD1 (5 bases). This CDR3 has 15 amino acids. Per germline, CDR1 MNHNS and CDR2 SASEGT. V was pared by 0 bases and J by 2 bases, with 10 bases between.

The V gene is TRBV29-1, the J gene TRBJ1-3, with D possibly matching TRBD1 (5 bases). This CDR3 is built from 14 residues. V lost 4 bases to trimming and J lost 4 bases, with 14 bases between them. CDR1 is SQVTM, CDR2 ANQGSEA, per germline. This CDR3 is CSVGMGTSGNTIYF. The DNA for the CDR3 is TGCAGCGTTGGGATGGGGACTTCGGGAAACACCATATATTTT.

The chain combines TRBV11-2 with TRBJ1-1; the D is unclear. Germline V CDR1 and CDR2: SGHAT, FQNNGV. The V gene lost 5 bases and the J gene lost 7 bases, with 11 bases spanning the gap. The CDR3 runs to 12 residues. CDR3 in amino acids: CASSALYIEAFF. The CDR3 DNA sequence: TGTGCCAGCAGCGCCCTGTACATTGAAGCTTTCTTT.

The CDR3 DNA reads as TGCGCCAGCAGCCCAGGTGGTAACACCGGGGAGCTGTTTTTT. It codes for CASSPGGNTGELFF. The chain links TRBV5-1 to TRBJ2-2, with D hard to call. CDR1 and CDR2 (germline): SGHRS, YFSETQ. The CDR3 consists of 14 residues. V was trimmed by 4 bases and J by 2 bases, leaving 9 bases between them.

The gene calls are TRBV7-2 and TRBJ1-6; no clear D gene. The CDR3 has 13 amino acids. V lost 1 base and J 8 bases, leaving 6 bases between the germline ends. Germline CDR1 is SGHTA and CDR2 is FQGNSA. The chain's CDR3 is CASSLETYSPLHF. CDR3 nucleotide sequence: TGTGCCAGCAGCTTAGAGACATATTCACCCCTCCACTTT.

The chain is built from TRBV6-5 and TRBJ1-1, with TRBD1 identical over 8 bases. The CDR3 length is 15 residues. CDR1 is MNHEY and CDR2 is SVGAGI in the germline V gene. Losses at the gene ends were 6 bases for V and 1 base for J; bases not matched to a gene: 7. The CDR3 loop reads CASSSPGQGNTEAFF. CDR3 nucleotide sequence: TGTGCCAGCAGCTCCCCCGGACAGGGGAACACTGAAGCTTTCTTT.

The rearrangement uses TRBV5-5 and TRBJ2-7; perhaps TRBD2 as D (6 bases). The CDR3 extends over 15 amino acids. Germline CDR1 and CDR2: SGHKS and YYEKEE (reference sequence). V was trimmed by 1 base and J by 0 bases, leaving 11 bases between them. The CDR3 region has the DNA TGTGCCAGCAGCTTGTTCGGGGGTGCCTCCTACGAGCAGTACTTC. Amino acids: CASSLFGGASYEQYF.

The CDR3 sequence: CASSLATGLNTEAFF. The CDR3, as DNA: TGCGCCAGCAGCTTGGCGACAGGGTTGAACACTGAAGCTTTCTTT. V is TRBV5-1 and J is TRBJ1-1; 7 nucleotides agree with TRBD1. V gave up 0 bases and J gave up 0 bases; unmatched junction bases: 2. This CDR3 is 15 amino acids long. Looked up from germline, CDR1 is SGHRS and CDR2 is YFSETQ.

The sample holds a few counts of this clone. This chain joins TRBV7-6 and TRBJ2-7; weak D call: TRBD2 (5 bases). V lost 5 bases and J 4 bases, leaving 12 bases between the germline ends. Germline CDR1 reads SGHVS; CDR2 reads FNYEAQ. The CDR3 is made up of 13 amino acids. CDR3 residues: CASSAGLDYEQYF. The CDR3 nucleotides read TGTGCCAGCAGCGCCGGACTCGATTACGAGCAGTACTTC.

V and J are TRBV19 and TRBJ1-1, with 9 bases fitting TRBD1. J was trimmed by 4 bases and V by 6 bases; bases with no gene match: 0. This CDR3 contains 12 residues. Germline V gene data show CDR1 as LNHDA and CDR2 as SQIVND (reference sequence). Written as DNA, the CDR3 is TGTGCCAGTAGGACAGGGGGCACTGAAGCTTTCTTT. Translating it yields CASRTGGTEAFF.

This clone is a singleton in its sample. The rearrangement uses TRBV5-4 and TRBJ2-1, with D possibly being TRBD2 (6 bases). The V end was cut by 3 bases, the J end by 4 bases, with 11 bases between. This CDR3 spans 14 amino acids. The germline V gene has CDR1 SGHNT and CDR2 YYREEE (reference sequence). Here the CDR3 DNA reads TGTGCCAGCAGCTCCGGGACTTTTTACAATGAGCAGTTCTTC. As protein: CASSSGTFYNEQFF. Together with reference TRBV5-4 and TRBJ2-1, the CDR3 gives the full variable domain: ETGVTQSPTHLIKTRGQQVTLRCSSQSGHNTVSWYQQALGQGPQFIFQYYREEENGRGNFPPRFSGLQFPNYSSELNVNALELDDSALYLCASSSGTFYNEQFFGPGTRLTVL.

Here the CDR3 reads CASSHGQGPKDTQYF. CDR3 DNA sequence: TGTGCCAGCAGCCACGGACAGGGACCAAAAGATACGCAGTATTTT. The rearrangement joins TRBV7-7 to TRBJ2-3; TRBD1 matches 8 bases. Trimming removed 5 bases from V and 5 bases from J; junction bases left unmatched: 9. From germline, CDR1 is SSHAT and CDR2 FNYEAQ (reference sequence). There are 15 residues in the CDR3.